This T cell receptor (beta chain) originates from a study of T cell responses to AZD1222 COVID-19 vaccine. The CDR3 contains 15 residues. Trimming took off 1 base at V and 4 bases at J, with 10 bases between the two ends. Germline CDR1 MNHEY, CDR2 SVGEGT. Assay: immunoSEQ multiplex PCR; the TCRdb copy retains only in-frame clones and omits some. This table has more than 85,000 clones, 88% appearing once. The sequence was collected from an adult in good health. This specimen was peripheral blood, taken on day 0 of AZD1222 vaccination. The V gene is TRBV6-2 or TRBV6-3, the J gene TRBJ1-4; D is unclear. The DNA for the CDR3 is TGTGCCAGCAGTTACTTCGGGAGCGGTAATGAAAAACTGTTTTTT. Protein: CASSYFGSGNEKLFF.